The TCR beta chain under discussion was sequenced for a study of cytomegalovirus exposure and HLA in healthy donors. Though nominally healthy at sampling, donors likely had unrecorded immune exposures. Researchers ran the PCR with 60 Vbeta and 13 Jbeta primers. Study processing details: Some 80 million unique TCR beta chains, some 11 million shared, were counted in a later analysis. The method was immunoSEQ multiplex PCR; TCRdb's version includes in-frame clones alone and lacks a portion of them. Clone size and V and J calls were adopted from that table, with D and trimming inferred from the DNA. The top ten hold 3% to 4% of the sample, which has some 140,000 clones, about 85% seen once. This TCR was sampled from a female donor in good health and CMV-seronegative. Source material: PBMCs.

This CDR3 reads CASSPRTGTPDTQYF. CDR3 nucleotides: TGTGCCAGCTCACCACGGACAGGAACCCCAGATACGCAGTATTTT. The chain links TRBV18 to TRBJ2-3; 7 bases match TRBD1. The CDR3 length is 15 residues. V lost 1 base and J lost 4; bases outside the gene matches: 5. In germline, CDR1 is KGHSH, CDR2 LQKENI.